This T cell receptor (beta chain) was identified during a study of response to subunit inactivated influenza vaccine (dated by TCRdb to between 2017 and 2018). In the study overall: Deep quantitative T cell receptor repertoire profiling was used in the study to track responses to a trivalent subunit inactivated influenza vaccine. Findings and caveats that apply to the study as a whole: The authors proposed that each seasonal influenza vaccination may bring in only a limited number of new T cells.

Looking up the germline V gene (reference sequence) yields CDR1 SEHNR and CDR2 FQNEAQ. The V end loses 0 bases and the J end loses 3 bases, and a stretch of 11 bases separates them. Including the terminal cysteine and phenylalanine, the CDR3 comprises 16 residues. The read is trimmed to its CDR3 DNA, 48 bases read in frame from base 1. The library was made by RT-PCR. The instrument was an Illumina HiSeq 2500. TCRdb ran its own pipeline on the public reads, namely fastp trimming at Q25 and MiXCR clone calling, and kept in-frame beta chains. Under each unique CDR3 protein, matching rows form one entry showing the most common genes and DNA. Counted in this sample were more than 450,000 distinct CDR3 sequences; 12% of them appeared once. The top ten clonotypes cover roughly 10% of the sample. This clonotype was seen a handful of times. What this receptor recognizes is not known. No per-base quality is available; no much larger clone lies one base away.

This receptor was identified in a man aged 50 to 60 who received an inactivated influenza vaccine. Donor details come from another sample of the same person, matched by shared clones. The chain joins TRBV7-9 to TRBJ2-2; a tentative D call is TRBD2 (5 bases match). This material consisted of PBMCs from blood, taken on the day of vaccination. The CDR3 here reads CASSLAPRRYTGELFF. The DNA reads TGTGCCAGCAGCTTAGCGCCTAGGAGGTACACCGGGGAGCTGTTTTTT.